This note documents a single T cell receptor (beta chain) sequence. This record comes from a study of blood T cell repertoires in COVID-19. Study at large: COVID-19 samples from acute and convalescent phases originated in the United States, Italy and Spain.

The table came from immunoSEQ multiplex PCR; TCRdb's copy has only in-frame clones and leaves some out. Of 150,000 to 200,000 clones in the sample, approximately 80% were seen once. Symptom resolution, clearance, or two negative PCRs marked donors in Cohort 3 as recovered. The sequenced sample was PBMCs or T cells enriched from blood (not recorded which). The source of this sequence is a man aged 50 to 60 who had recovered from COVID-19.

The CDR3 sequence: CASSLRGGETQYF. The CDR3 region has the DNA TGTGCCAGCAGCTTGAGGGGGGGAGAGACCCAGTACTTC. The genes are TRBV5-4 and TRBJ2-5, with a possible D match to TRBD2 (7 bases). Germline values: CDR1 SGHNT, CDR2 YYREEE (reference sequence). The CDR3 loop spans 13 amino acids. Trimming removed 1 base at V and 4 bases at J, with 8 bases between.